This T cell receptor beta chain is from a study of early T cells in non-severe SARS-CoV-2 infection. The germline CDR1 and CDR2 sequences are MDHEN and SYDVKM. Trimming cost V 5 bases and J 4 bases; bases outside gene matches: 10. The CDR3 has 16 residues. This clonotype has a count of ten or more. TCRdb passed the 5' RACE reads through MiXCR, listing each CDR3 protein once. There are tens of thousands of distinct CDR3 sequences in the sample; approximately 10% occur only once, and 9.5% to 15% lies in the top ten. The sample consisted of whole blood, taken at baseline. The receptor was isolated from an adult who was a healthcare worker with PCR-confirmed SARS-CoV-2 infection or an uninfected control (not recorded which). The chain couples TRBV28 to TRBJ2-1; 8 bases match TRBD2. The CDR3 region has the DNA TGTGCCAGCAGTGGGTTGGCGGGGGGTTTTTACAATGAGCAGTTCTTC. Translating it yields CASSGLAGGFYNEQFF.